These 12 T cell receptor beta chains came from one sample sequenced in a study of blood T cell repertoires in COVID-19. Profiling relied on immunoSEQ multiplex PCR, and the TCRdb table lists in-frame clones only, not all of them. The sample yields 270,000 or so clones, approximately 84% seen once. The sample comprised peripheral blood. The source of these receptors is a human donor with COVID-19, enrolled during active disease. The donor label of this sample is uncertain.

V is TRBV5-1 and J is TRBJ2-3, with TRBD2 identical over 11 bases. V trimming: 2 bases; J trimming: 0 bases; junction bases outside the gene matches: 2. The CDR3 consists of 16 residues. The germline V gene has CDR1 SGHRS and CDR2 YFSETQ. For the CDR3, the DNA is TGCGCCAGCAGCTTTCTAGCGGGGGGTAGCACAGATACGCAGTATTTT. Translation gives CASSFLAGGSTDTQYF.

This clone was observed once. CDR3 bases: TGTGCCTCAAGGACAGGGAACTCCTACGAGCAGTACTTC. Translated: CASRTGNSYEQYF. The chain is built from TRBV10-3 and TRBJ2-7; 8 positions agree with TRBD1. With V trimmed by 11 bases and J by 0 bases, 6 bases remained unmatched. Germline V gene sequence: CDR1 ENHRY, CDR2 SYGVKD. The CDR3 loop spans 13 amino acids.

The sample holds a few counts of this clone. The V and J genes are TRBV29-1 and TRBJ1-3; a weak D match, TRBD1 (5 bases). Germline V CDR1 and CDR2: SQVTM, ANQGSEA. Trimming left V 3 bases short and J 4 bases short, with 13 bases between. There are 14 residues in the CDR3. In DNA form, the CDR3 reads TGCAGCGTTGAGGCAGGGAACATGGGAAACACCATATATTTT. It encodes CSVEAGNMGNTIYF.

V usage is TRBV7-9 and J usage is TRBJ1-4; tentatively, D is TRBD1 (5 bases). The ends were cut back, 4 bases at V and 6 bases at J, with 15 bases in the middle. In germline, CDR1 is SEHNR, CDR2 FQNEAQ (reference sequence). CDR3 length: 15 amino acids. CDR3: CASSSLTGADEKLFF. The CDR3 DNA sequence: TGTGCCAGCAGCTCTTTGACTGGGGCGGATGAAAAACTGTTTTTT.

This clone was found a few times. The V gene is TRBV28, the J gene TRBJ1-3; D gene unclear. Trimming took off 9 bases at V and 1 base at J, with 10 bases between the two ends. The V gene's germline CDR1 is MDHEN and CDR2 SYDVKM. This CDR3 is 13 amino acids long. The CDR3 here is CASSTGSGNTIYF. The DNA of the CDR3 is TGTGCCAGTAGCACGGGGTCTGGAAACACCATATATTTT.

V usage is TRBV28 and J usage is TRBJ2-5; no clear D. The CDR3 extends over 15 amino acids. The ends were cut back, 1 base at V and 2 bases at J, with 11 bases in the middle. CDR1 and CDR2 from the germline V gene are MDHEN and SYDVKM. The DNA of the CDR3 is TGTGCCAGCAGTTTATTGGTCGACAATCAAGAGACCCAGTACTTC. It codes for CASSLLVDNQETQYF.

This clone was counted once. The chain uses TRBV14 and TRBJ1-5; TRBD1 matches at 12 bases. V trimming: 5 bases; J trimming: 2 bases; junction bases outside the gene matches: 16. The CDR3 has 20 amino acids. Germline lookup yields CDR1 SGHDN and CDR2 FVKESK. The CDR3 here is CASSASVPGQGARGNQPQHF. CDR3 nucleotides: TGTGCCAGCAGCGCATCCGTACCGGGACAGGGGGCAAGGGGCAATCAGCCCCAGCATTTT.

This clone was seen a few times. The chain is built from TRBV11-2 and TRBJ2-1, with 9 positions matching TRBD2. The germline V gene has CDR1 SGHAT and CDR2 FQNNGV. CDR3 size: 18 residues. The V segment lost 6 bases and the J segment 9 bases; nucleotides outside the gene matches: 21. The CDR3 protein is CASRSTGLFAGGPVEQFF. Here the CDR3 DNA reads TGTGCCAGCAGGTCTACCGGTTTGTTCGCGGGAGGGCCTGTTGAGCAGTTCTTC.

The V call is TRBV19, the J call TRBJ2-5; D might be TRBD1 (7 bases). V lost 1 base to trimming and J lost 1 base, with 10 bases between them. This CDR3 has 15 amino acids. CDR1 LNHDA and CDR2 SQIVND come from the germline V gene (reference sequence). The DNA of the CDR3 is TGTGCCAGTAGTATAGCTCAGGGGGGCCAAGAGACCCAGTACTTC. Translating it yields CASSIAQGGQETQYF. The full variable domain, with the rest looked up from reference TRBV19 and TRBJ2-5, is DGGITQSPKYLFRKEGQNVTLSCEQNLNHDAMYWYRQDPGQGLRLIYYSQIVNDFQKGDIAEGYSVSREKKESFPLTVTSAQKNPTAFYLCASSIAQGGQETQYFGPGTRLLVL.

This clone came up once. The chain recombines TRBV7-2 with TRBJ1-1; D is uncertain. The CDR3 sequence is 14 residues long. CDR1 SGHTA and CDR2 FQGNSA come from the germline V gene. V was cut by 5 bases and J by 3 bases, with 13 bases left in between. The CDR3 region has the DNA TGTGCCAGCAGCCAGGAGGCCCGCTACACTGAAGCTTTCTTT. This encodes CASSQEARYTEAFF.

Worth noting for this clone: The same CDR3 also results from other DNA sequences found in this sample. The chain carries TRBV11-1 and TRBJ2-3; TRBD2 matches 14 bases. The CDR3 is 15 amino acids. In germline, CDR1 is SGHAT, CDR2 FQDESV (reference sequence). V shed 5 bases and J 4 bases; nucleotides not matched to a gene: 2. The CDR3 coding sequence is TGTGCCAGCAGCCTGGGACTAGCGGGAGCAGATACGCAGTATTTT. The encoded protein is CASSLGLAGADTQYF. Drawing the rest from reference TRBV11-1 and TRBJ2-3, the complete variable domain is EAEVAQSPRYKITEKSQAVAFWCDPISGHATLYWYRQILGQGPELLVQFQDESVVDDSQLPKDRFSAERLKGVDSTLKIQPAELGDSAMYLCASSLGLAGADTQYFGPGTRLTVL.

This clone came up once. The V and J genes are TRBV5-1 and TRBJ2-5; TRBD2 aligns across 10 bases. This CDR3 region has 17 residues. With V trimmed by 0 bases and J by 4 bases, 9 bases remained unmatched. The germline V gene has CDR1 SGHRS and CDR2 YFSETQ. The CDR3 sequence: CASSLAGSSGSGETQYF. The CDR3 DNA sequence: TGCGCCAGCAGCTTGGCCGGGTCTAGCGGGAGCGGAGAGACCCAGTACTTC.